A selection of T cell receptor beta chains follows, all from one sample in a study of regulatory T cells in long-lasting Graves disease. One entry per CDR3 protein results from TCRdb running MiXCR on the multiplex PCR reads. The sample includes around 340,000 distinct CDR3 sequences, around 20% of them seen just once. This sample comprised peripheral blood mononuclear cells (PBMCs), obtained when the disease was refractory, from a patient treated with antithyroid drugs. The source of these receptors is a female donor with Graves disease. The CDR3 runs from the conserved cysteine through the conserved F or W. The D gene is left open where the match is weak. Some rows have no size entry. The others give once, few or many, or a class for an expanded clone.

CDR3,DNA,J,V,D,size
CASSLDGRGGNYGYTF,TGTGCCAGCAGCTTAGATGGGAGAGGGGGTAACTATGGCTACACCTTC,TRBJ1-2,TRBV7-9,.,many
CASSFGPAGEQYF,TGTGCCAGCAGCTTTGGTCCCGCCGGCGAGCAGTACTTC,TRBJ2-7,TRBV7-2,.,many
CSVEGGQDGYTF,TGCAGCGTCGAAGGAGGACAGGATGGCTACACCTTC,TRBJ1-2,TRBV29-1,TRBD1,many
CSARDGGTVNYEQYF,TGCAGTGCTAGAGATGGTGGGACAGTAAACTACGAGCAGTACTTC,TRBJ2-7,TRBV20-1,TRBD1,few
CASRTGISYEQYF,TGTGCCAGCAGGACAGGGATCTCCTACGAGCAGTACTTC,TRBJ2-7,TRBV6-1,TRBD1,many
CAISDADSFSYEQYF,TGTGCCATCAGTGATGCGGACAGCTTCTCCTACGAGCAGTACTTC,TRBJ2-7,TRBV10-3,.,.
CATWGQGDYGYTF,TGTGCCACCTGGGGACAGGGGGACTATGGCTACACCTTC,TRBJ1-2,TRBV2,TRBD1,many
CASSQLGQGLIETQYF,TGTGCCAGCAGCCAATTGGGACAGGGATTGATTGAGACCCAGTACTTC,TRBJ2-5,TRBV14,TRBD1,many
CASSQERGEEKLFF,TGCGCCAGCAGCCAAGAGCGTGGGGAAGAAAAACTGTTTTTT,TRBJ1-4,TRBV4-1,.,many
CATKTGVDYGYTF,TGTGCCACCAAAACAGGGGTTGACTATGGCTACACCTTC,TRBJ1-2,TRBV28,TRBD1,many
CASSYSRGDTEAFF,TGTGCCAGCAGTTACTCGAGGGGAGACACTGAAGCTTTCTTT,TRBJ1-1,TRBV6-5,.,many
CATSDLQGDNYGYTF,TGTGCCACCAGTGATTTACAGGGGGACAACTATGGCTACACCTTC,TRBJ1-2,TRBV12-3/TRBV12-4,TRBD1,.
CATSDSSTPYEQYF,TGTGCCACCAGTGATTCTAGCACACCCTACGAGCAGTACTTC,TRBJ2-7,TRBV24-1,.,many
CASSGGHGGGNTIYF,TGTGCCAGCAGTGGGGGCCATGGCGGAGGAAACACCATATATTTT,TRBJ1-3,TRBV2,.,many
CASSEARTGDTEAFF,TGCGCCAGCAGCGAAGCCCGGACAGGGGACACTGAAGCTTTCTTT,TRBJ1-1,TRBV4-1,TRBD1,.
CASSRAGELFF,TGTGCCAGCAGCCGCGCCGGGGAGCTGTTTTTT,TRBJ2-2,TRBV12-3/TRBV12-4,.,many
CASTGRQGTEAFF,TGTGCCAGCACCGGACGACAGGGGACTGAAGCTTTCTTT,TRBJ1-1,TRBV6-1,TRBD1,many
CAISESLTGYTEAFF,TGTGCCATCAGTGAGTCACTGACAGGGTACACTGAAGCTTTCTTT,TRBJ1-1,TRBV10-3,TRBD1,many
CASRDFTGELFF,TGTGCCAGCCGGGATTTTACCGGGGAGCTGTTTTTT,TRBJ2-2,TRBV12-3/TRBV12-4,.,many
CASSLRRYKEDRGPYSGNTIYF,TGTGCCAGCAGTTTAAGGAGATACAAAGAGGACAGGGGGCCTTACTCTGGAAACACCATATATTTT,TRBJ1-3,TRBV27,TRBD1,.
CASSPRGKGSNTEAFF,TGTGCCAGCTCACCACGTGGAAAGGGATCGAACACTGAAGCTTTCTTT,TRBJ1-1,TRBV18,.,.
CAWSVRRNTEAFF,TGTGCCTGGAGTGTACGGCGGAACACTGAAGCTTTCTTT,TRBJ1-1,TRBV30,.,many
CASSSSTRIETQYF,TGTGCCAGCAGTTCCTCAACTAGAATCGAGACCCAGTACTTC,TRBJ2-5,TRBV6-5,.,.
CASSSGTPRVLYEQYF,TGTGCCAGCAGCTCAGGGACCCCTAGAGTCCTCTACGAGCAGTACTTC,TRBJ2-7,TRBV5-4,.,.
CASSWTGATDNSPLHF,TGTGCCAGCAGTTGGACAGGCGCAACGGATAATTCACCCCTCCACTTT,TRBJ1-6,TRBV6-5,TRBD1,few
CASTLAGGTDTQYF,TGCGCCAGCACGCTAGCGGGAGGCACAGATACGCAGTATTTT,TRBJ2-3,TRBV4-1,TRBD2,.
CFRSISDSPLHF,TGTTTCCGCTCAATTTCGGATTCACCCCTCCACTTT,TRBJ1-6,TRBV6-1,.,many
CASSLRASGANVLTF,TGTGCCAGCAGTTTAAGGGCTTCTGGGGCCAACGTCCTGACTTTC,TRBJ2-6,TRBV12-3/TRBV12-4,.,many
CATSDTQGGQPQHF,TGTGCCACCAGTGACACACAGGGAGGCCAGCCCCAGCATTTT,TRBJ1-5,TRBV24-1,.,many
CASSPIRGEVPGANVLTF,TGTGCCAGCTCACCGATCCGGGGAGAGGTTCCTGGGGCCAACGTCCTGACTTTC,TRBJ2-6,TRBV18,.,once
CASSNQVGYGQYF,TGTGCCAGCAGCAATCAAGTGGGGTACGGGCAGTACTTC,TRBJ2-7,TRBV11-2,.,many
CASSLGGQGVGANVLTF,TGCGCCAGCAGCTTGGGTGGGCAGGGCGTTGGGGCCAACGTCCTGACTTTC,TRBJ2-6,TRBV5-1,.,.
CASSYSTSSPYEQYF,TGTGCCAGCAGTTACTCGACTTCCAGCCCCTACGAGCAGTACTTC,TRBJ2-7,TRBV6-5,.,few
CASRRDRAVFKNIQYF,TGTGCCAGCAGACGGGACAGGGCAGTTTTCAAAAACATTCAGTACTTC,TRBJ2-4,TRBV12-3/TRBV12-4,TRBD1,few
CSVATRPEAFF,TGCAGCGTGGCAACACGGCCTGAAGCTTTCTTT,TRBJ1-1,TRBV29-1,.,many
CASSFMPLGGAAYEQYF,TGTGCCAGCAGTTTTATGCCTTTAGGAGGGGCAGCCTACGAGCAGTACTTC,TRBJ2-7,TRBV12-3/TRBV12-4,.,many
CASSLTGLRTGYGYTF,TGTGCCAGCAGTTTAACGGGACTCCGGACGGGCTATGGCTACACCTTC,TRBJ1-2,TRBV6-5,.,few
CASSAGPDRGQQPQHF,TGTGCCAGCAGCGCCGGACCGGACAGGGGACAGCAGCCCCAGCATTTT,TRBJ1-5,TRBV7-2,TRBD1,.
CASSQDMGATEAFF,TGCGCCAGCAGCCAAGATATGGGGGCGACTGAAGCTTTCTTT,TRBJ1-1,TRBV4-3,.,.
CASSLLSDTKSLHF,TGTGCCAGCAGCTTACTCTCGGATACCAAGTCCCTCCACTTT,TRBJ1-6,TRBV5-4,.,few
CSATETGGFSYEQYF,TGCAGTGCTACGGAGACAGGGGGCTTTTCCTACGAGCAGTACTTC,TRBJ2-7,TRBV20-1,TRBD1,many
CASTTVNYGYTF,TGTGCCAGCACGACAGTTAACTATGGCTACACCTTC,TRBJ1-2,TRBV6-1,.,many
CASSGPGQLPSRRNYGYTF,TGTGCCAGCAGTGGCCCGGGACAGCTCCCGTCGAGAAGAAACTATGGCTACACCTTC,TRBJ1-2,TRBV6-1,TRBD1,.